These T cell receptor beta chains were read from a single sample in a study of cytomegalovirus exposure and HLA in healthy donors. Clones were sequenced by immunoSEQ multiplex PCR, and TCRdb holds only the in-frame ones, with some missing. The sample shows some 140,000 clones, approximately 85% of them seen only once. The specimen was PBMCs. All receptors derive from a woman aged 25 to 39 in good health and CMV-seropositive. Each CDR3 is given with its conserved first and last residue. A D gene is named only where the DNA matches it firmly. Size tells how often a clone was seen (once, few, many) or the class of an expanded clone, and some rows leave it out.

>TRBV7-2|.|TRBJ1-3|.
CASSLERYDTIYF
TGTGCCAGCAGCTTAGAGCGTTACGACACCATATATTTT
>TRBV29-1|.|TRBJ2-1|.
CSVEDRRGWDNEQFF
TGCAGCGTTGAAGACCGTAGGGGGTGGGACAATGAGCAGTTCTTC
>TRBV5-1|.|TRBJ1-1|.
CASSLGSSLGGTEAFF
TGCGCCAGCAGCTTGGGGAGCTCCCTCGGGGGCACTGAAGCTTTCTTT
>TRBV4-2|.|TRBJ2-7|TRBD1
CASSQLGQGDYEQYF
TGTGCCAGCAGCCAACTGGGACAGGGAGACTACGAGCAGTACTTC
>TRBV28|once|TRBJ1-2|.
CATRQRLMGGYTF
TGTGCCACCCGTCAGCGTCTAATGGGTGGCTACACCTTC
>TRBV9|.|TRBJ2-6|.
CASSVARQLLAGANVLTF
TGTGCCAGCAGCGTAGCTAGACAGCTGCTTGCTGGGGCCAACGTCCTGACTTTC
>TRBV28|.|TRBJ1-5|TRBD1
CASSSPRTGDQPQHF
TGTGCCAGCAGTTCCCCCAGGACAGGTGATCAGCCCCAGCATTTT
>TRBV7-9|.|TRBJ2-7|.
CASSREGSGYEQYF
TGTGCCAGCAGCCGTGAGGGGAGCGGGTACGAGCAGTACTTC
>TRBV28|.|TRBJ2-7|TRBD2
CASSLGGLAGHYEQYF
TGTGCCAGCAGTTTGGGGGGGCTAGCGGGACACTACGAGCAGTACTTC
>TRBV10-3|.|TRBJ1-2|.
CAISESEHRANYGYTF
TGTGCCATCAGTGAATCCGAACACAGGGCTAACTATGGCTACACCTTC
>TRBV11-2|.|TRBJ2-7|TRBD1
CASSWDRVGEQYF
TGTGCCAGCAGCTGGGACAGGGTAGGCGAGCAGTACTTC
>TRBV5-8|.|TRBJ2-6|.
CASSIQGPGANVLTF
TGTGCCAGCAGCATACAGGGTCCTGGGGCCAACGTCCTGACTTTC
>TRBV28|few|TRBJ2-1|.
CASSAGASEQFF
TGTGCCAGCTCCGCAGGGGCAAGTGAGCAGTTCTTC
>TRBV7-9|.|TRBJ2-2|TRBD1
CASRTGTGGLTGELFF
TGTGCCAGCAGAACCGGGACAGGGGGCCTCACCGGGGAGCTGTTTTTT
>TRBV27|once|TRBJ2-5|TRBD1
CASSFLSQGRKTQYF
TGTGCCAGCAGTTTTTTGTCACAGGGGAGAAAGACCCAGTACTTC
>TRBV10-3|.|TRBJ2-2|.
CAIILETGELFF
TGTGCCATCATTTTGGAGACCGGGGAGCTGTTTTTT
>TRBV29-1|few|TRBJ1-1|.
CSVGGAFF
TGCAGCGTTGGCGGGGCTTTCTTT
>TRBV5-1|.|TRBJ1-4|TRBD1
CASSLQGSSNEKLFF
TGCGCCAGCAGCTTACAGGGGAGTAGTAATGAAAAACTGTTTTTT
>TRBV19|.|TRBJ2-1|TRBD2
CASAPRGVSGIGNEQFF
TGTGCCAGTGCCCCCCGGGGAGTGAGCGGGATAGGGAATGAGCAGTTCTTC
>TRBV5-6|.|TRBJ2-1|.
CASSLEQGYEQFF
TGTGCCAGCAGCTTGGAGCAGGGCTATGAGCAGTTCTTC
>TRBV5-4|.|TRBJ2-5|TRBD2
CASSLQSGSGETQYF
TGTGCCAGCAGCCTACAAAGCGGGAGTGGGGAGACCCAGTACTTC
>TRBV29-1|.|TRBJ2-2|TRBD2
CSVEEFGRIGELFF
TGCAGCGTTGAGGAGTTCGGGAGGATCGGGGAGCTGTTTTTT
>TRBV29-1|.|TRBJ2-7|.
CSARTEAYEQYF
TGCAGCGCACGGACAGAAGCCTACGAGCAGTACTTC
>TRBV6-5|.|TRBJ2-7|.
CASSPPGKYEQYF
TGTGCCAGCAGTCCTCCCGGGAAGTACGAGCAGTACTTC
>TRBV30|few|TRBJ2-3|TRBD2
CAWSVGGASTDTQYF
TGTGCCTGGAGTGTCGGGGGGGCTAGCACAGATACGCAGTATTTT
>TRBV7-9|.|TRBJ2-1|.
CASSLEASLREQFF
TGTGCCAGCAGCTTAGAGGCTTCCTTGCGGGAGCAGTTCTTC